This record concerns one T cell receptor beta chain sequence. This clone was observed a single time. Its specific antigen is unknown. No much larger clonotype is one base removed from it; base qualities were not supplied. V sheds 2 bases and J sheds 3 bases, leaving 7 bases between their ends. Inclusive of the bounding cysteine and phenylalanine, the CDR3 is 13 residues long. Of all the DNA, just the CDR3 is kept, 39 bases in frame from base 1. The germline V gene gives CDR1 as SGHTA and CDR2 as FQGNSA. Participants were included only if at least one PBMC sample before ART initiation and at least two post-ART samples were available. All participants with HIV were treated in the United States of America. Cryopreserved samples of about 0.95-10 million PBMC were thawed and washed before DNA extraction. At the time of the earliest PBMC sample, participants with HIV were aged between roughly 23 and 60 years. PBMC samples were contributed by each participant from 1-4 timepoints before ART initiation and 2-8 timepoints after ART initiation, with a median of 7 samples. For every participant, serial HIV viral load, CD4+ T-cell count, ART history and demographic data were obtained. Using a Qiagen kit on a QIAcube, genomic DNA was extracted from unsorted PBMC, with samples processed in batches of 12.

This sample stems from a study of long-term antiretroviral therapy in people with HIV (dated by TCRdb to 2021 to 2024). The study in broad terms: Collection of the earliest samples took place about a decade ahead of the 2015 WHO recommendation for immediate ART, at a time when ART was typically delayed until CD4 counts fell. This retrospective serial study examined whether starting ART and sustained HIV suppression were associated with changes in the composition and diversity of the TRB repertoire in peripheral blood. A total of fewer than 250 cryopreserved PBMC samples came from 25 to 30 adults with confirmed HIV infection and were collected serially over a mean of roughly six years (range 1-12). Of the 30 participants with HIV, fewer than twelve were female. No cross-contamination during QIAcube processing was seen in test extractions of a monoclonal T-cell line run alongside roughly 30 polyclonal samples.

Sequencing of the TRB variable region was done with the immunoSEQ hsTCRB v3.0 assay at survey level resolution. The targeted TRB sequencing depth was about 40,000-55,000 T-cell genomes per sample. Pooled TRB libraries were sequenced on an Illumina MiSeq with a v3 150-cycle kit. For the original study's pipeline: Analysis of repertoires was carried out in R inside a reproducible Nextflow workflow spanning QC, data transformation and analysis. LymphoSeq2, an R package for AIRR-Seq data exploration, was used to implement custom analyses. Several samples that produced fewer than 5000 total TRB sequences were removed, so 150 to 200 HIV repertoires were analyzed. Of the roughly 180 retained HIV repertoires, roughly 61 were collected before and approximately 130 after ART initiation. Repertoires were downsampled to 5000 TRB nucleotide sequences, and summary statistics were averaged over 100 downsampling iterations. The analysis kept only TRB sequences whose CDR3 regions were at least seven amino acids long. A Shannon entropy-derived clonality score and the Gini coefficient were used to measure diversity. In repertoire networks, the top 5000 CDR3 amino acid sequences were linked whenever an edit distance of one separated two sequences. For TRB CDR3 amino acid sequences, GLIPH2 was used to predict antigen specificity groups and MHC restriction. CDR3 amino acid sequences were matched against VDJdb and McPAS-TCR to flag known CMV, EBV, HIV or tissue antigen associations. Pre-ART, post-ART and control groups were compared with Wilcoxon signed-rank tests and Holm-Bonferroni correction. TCRdb limited this immuneACCESS table to in-frame rearrangements with V and J called. A share of clones is missing; checked studies link under half to unresolved V genes, and the rest is unexplained. For V, J and clone size, that table is used; D and trimming come from the DNA. The table for this sample lists 20,000 to 25,000 clones; over 75% of them were counted only once. Clones ranked in the top ten supply around 8.6% of the sample.

Overall study outcomes, separate from this receptor: Since PBMC availability was limited, sequencing covered only the TCR beta chain, with no alpha chain pairing. Inferences about post-ART repertoire changes are limited because no data were available on ART adherence, viral resistance or therapy changes. CDR3 length ranges in HIV repertoires were narrower than in controls, and network structure suggested an antigen-experienced repertoire with only a slight naive shift after ART. Starting ART was linked to a significant rise in TRB diversity, yet even with long-term ART the diversity remained significantly lower than in transplant donor controls. The samples span the years 2004 to 2017, and the ART regimens used may be less effective than current regimens. Expanded TRB clones identified before ART initiation dominated the repertoire at all time points, although this dominance fluctuated and declined in many PLHIV after ART. Unsorted PBMC were profiled instead of sorted CD4+ and CD8+ T cells because pre-ART samples had limited cell numbers.

The sequencing used unsorted PBMCs, collected 0.2 years before starting antiretroviral therapy. This TCR was recovered from a man between 18 and 29 years old with HIV. The rearranged chain carries TRBV7-2 and TRBJ1-2; no D gene call is confident. Read as DNA, the sequence is TGTGCCAGCAGCTTAAGTGTGGACTATGGCTACACCTTC. It specifies CASSLSVDYGYTF.